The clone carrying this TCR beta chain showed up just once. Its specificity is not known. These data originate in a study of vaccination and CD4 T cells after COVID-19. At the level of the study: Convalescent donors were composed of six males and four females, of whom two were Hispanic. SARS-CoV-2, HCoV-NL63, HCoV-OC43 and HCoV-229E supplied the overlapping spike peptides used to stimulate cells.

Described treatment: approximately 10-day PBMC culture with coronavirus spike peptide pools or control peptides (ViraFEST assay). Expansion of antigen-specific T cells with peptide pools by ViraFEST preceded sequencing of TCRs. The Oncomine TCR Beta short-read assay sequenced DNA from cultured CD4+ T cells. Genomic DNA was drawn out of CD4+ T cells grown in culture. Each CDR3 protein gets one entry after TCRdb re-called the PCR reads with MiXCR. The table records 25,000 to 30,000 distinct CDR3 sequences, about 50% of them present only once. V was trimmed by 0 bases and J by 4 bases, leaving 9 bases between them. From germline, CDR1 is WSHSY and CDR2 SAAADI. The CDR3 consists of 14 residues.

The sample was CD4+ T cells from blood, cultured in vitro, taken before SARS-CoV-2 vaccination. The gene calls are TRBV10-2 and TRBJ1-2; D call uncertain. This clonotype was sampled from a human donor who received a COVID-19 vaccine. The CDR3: CASSESGPFYGYTF. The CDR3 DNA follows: TGCGCCAGCAGTGAGTCCGGACCTTTCTATGGCTACACCTTC.